This TCR beta chain was recovered during a study of blood T cells in healthy people across ages. In the case of this clonotype: Antigen specificity is unknown.

Germline CDR1 is DFQATT and CDR2 is SNEGSKA (reference sequence). With 3 bases clipped from V and 4 bases from J, the junction kept 6 bases outside the gene matches. This CDR3 has 15 residues. Study results and caveats: Higher naive T cell percentage went strongly together with higher TCR beta diversity. With age, beta diversity per million T cells declined roughly linearly, significantly by approximately 41. No conclusive comparison of naive versus antigen-experienced cells was possible with unsorted PBMCs.

Together with a sample-barcoded 5' primer, a J-beta primer mix was included in a second PCR lasting roughly 7 to 11 cycles. TCRdb reanalysed the 5' RACE reads using MiXCR and keeps one entry per CDR3 protein. The repertoire has under 800,000 distinct CDR3 sequences, around 40% of them found once; the top ten carry around a fifth. Every participating donor contributed roughly 11 milliliters of peripheral blood through a draw. The specimen sequenced was blood. The receptor was isolated from a woman in her sixties in good health. The genes are TRBV20-1 and TRBJ2-5, with 12 bases that match TRBD2. CDR3: CSARSLAGGPETQYF. In nucleotides, the CDR3 is TGCAGTGCTAGGTCACTAGCGGGAGGACCAGAGACCCAGTACTTC.